The clone carrying this TCR beta chain is termed medium-sized. Its antigen is undetermined. Generated by immunoSEQ multiplex PCR, the TCRdb table keeps only in-frame clones and is missing some. The data show 10,000 to 15,000 clones, with about 66% seen just once and 9.5% to 12% held by the top ten. This sample stems from a study of tumor-infiltrating lymphocytes in localized non-small cell lung cancer. The overall study: Patients included smokers and never-smokers with various histologies, some sampled after neoadjuvant chemotherapy.

The CDR3 extends over 15 amino acids. Between the trimmed V and J ends, which lost 3 bases and 9 bases, there was a span of 18 bases. Germline V gives CDR1 MDHEN, CDR2 SYDVKM. Study-level points and caveats: Tumors had more T cell infiltration than uninvolved lung, per TCRbeta sequencing and CD3 counts. Only some patients had TCR sequencing, depending on available tissue.

The TCR comes from a human donor with non-small cell lung cancer. J is TRBJ2-1 and V is TRBV28; D may match TRBD1 or TRBD2 (6 bases each). Sequencing used uninvolved lung tissue not adjacent to the tumor. The CDR3 DNA sequence: TGTGCCAGCAGTTTGGGGAGGACAGTTTATAGTGAGCAGTTCTTC. It encodes CASSLGRTVYSEQFF.